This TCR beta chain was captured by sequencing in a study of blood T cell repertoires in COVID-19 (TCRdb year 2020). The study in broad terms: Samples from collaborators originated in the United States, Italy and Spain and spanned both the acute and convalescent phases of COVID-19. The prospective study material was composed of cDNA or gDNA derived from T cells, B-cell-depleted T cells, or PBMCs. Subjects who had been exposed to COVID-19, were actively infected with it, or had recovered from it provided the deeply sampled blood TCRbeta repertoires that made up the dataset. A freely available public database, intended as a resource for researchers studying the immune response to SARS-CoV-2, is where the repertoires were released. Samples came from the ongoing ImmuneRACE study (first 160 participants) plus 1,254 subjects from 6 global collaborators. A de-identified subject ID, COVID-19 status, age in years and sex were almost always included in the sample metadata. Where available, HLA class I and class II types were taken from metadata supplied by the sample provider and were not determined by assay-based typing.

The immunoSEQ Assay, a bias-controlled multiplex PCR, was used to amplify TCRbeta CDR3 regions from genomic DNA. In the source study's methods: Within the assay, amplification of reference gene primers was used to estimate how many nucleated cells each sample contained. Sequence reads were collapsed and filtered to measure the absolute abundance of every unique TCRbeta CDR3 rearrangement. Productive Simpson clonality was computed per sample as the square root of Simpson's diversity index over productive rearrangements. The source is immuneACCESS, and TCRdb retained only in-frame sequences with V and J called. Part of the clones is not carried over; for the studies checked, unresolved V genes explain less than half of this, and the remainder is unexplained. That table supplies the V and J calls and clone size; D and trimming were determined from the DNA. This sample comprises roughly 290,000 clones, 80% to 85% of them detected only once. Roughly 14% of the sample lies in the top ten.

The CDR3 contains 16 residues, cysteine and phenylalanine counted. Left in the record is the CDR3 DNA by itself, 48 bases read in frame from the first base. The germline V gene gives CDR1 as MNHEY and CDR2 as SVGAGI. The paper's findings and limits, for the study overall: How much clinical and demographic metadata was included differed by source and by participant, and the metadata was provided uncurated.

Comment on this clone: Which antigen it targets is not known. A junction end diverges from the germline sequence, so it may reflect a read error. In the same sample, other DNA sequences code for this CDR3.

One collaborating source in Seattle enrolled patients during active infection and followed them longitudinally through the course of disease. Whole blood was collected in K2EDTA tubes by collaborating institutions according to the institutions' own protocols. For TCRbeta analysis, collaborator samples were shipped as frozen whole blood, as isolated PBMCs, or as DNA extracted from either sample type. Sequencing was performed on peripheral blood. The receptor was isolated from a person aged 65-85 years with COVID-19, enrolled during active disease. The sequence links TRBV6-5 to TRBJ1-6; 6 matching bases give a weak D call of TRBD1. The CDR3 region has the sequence CASSYFAGAVGSPLHF. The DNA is TGTGCCAGCAGTTACTTTGCAGGGGCAGTTGGTTCACCCCTTCACTTT.